The 30 T cell receptor beta chains reported below all come from one sample, sequenced in a study of CD8+ T cells in alopecia areata. Sequencing templates came from extracted RNA that was reverse transcribed into cDNA. Generated by immunoSEQ multiplex PCR, the TCRdb table keeps only in-frame clones and is missing some. The sample lists about 150,000 clones; around 87% were seen once. Sequencing used CD8+ T cells sorted from blood, obtained at week 0. These TCRs come from a human donor with alopecia areata.

V gene TRBV5-1 combines with J gene TRBJ2-1; 7 bases match TRBD1. Germline V gene lookup returns CDR1 SGHRS and CDR2 YFSETQ. With 4 bases clipped from V and 0 bases from J, the junction kept 4 bases outside the gene matches. The CDR3 has 15 residues. This chain's CDR3 is CASSDRDSSYNEQFF. The CDR3 DNA reads as TGCGCCAGCAGCGACCGGGACAGCTCCTACAATGAGCAGTTCTTC. The whole variable domain, remainder taken from reference TRBV5-1 and TRBJ2-1, is KAGVTQTPRYLIKTRGQQVTLSCSPISGHRSVSWYQQTPGQGLQFLFEYFSETQRNKGNFPGRFSGRQFSNSRSEMNVSTLELGDSALYLCASSDRDSSYNEQFFGPGTRLTVL.

This clone was observed once. In the same sample, other DNA sequences code for this CDR3. The V gene is TRBV27, the J gene TRBJ2-3; D may be TRBD1 (5 bases). V was shortened by 6 bases and J by 1 base, with 8 bases between the two germline ends. The CDR3 has 13 residues. Germline CDR1 MNHEY, CDR2 SMNVEV (reference sequence). CDR3 loop: CASRTGGTDTQYF. DNA of the CDR3: TGTGCCAGCAGAACAGGAGGCACAGATACGCAGTATTTT.

This chain connects TRBV14 to TRBJ2-1; 13 bases match TRBD2. Germline V gene data show CDR1 as SGHDN and CDR2 as FVKESK. The CDR3 sequence is 19 residues long. The junction had 17 bases not matched to a gene; V was cut back by 4 bases and J by 8 bases. DNA of the CDR3: TGTGCCAGCAGCCGATTCAAACTAGCGGGAGGGCCCAAGGGCTATGAGCAGTTCTTC. It codes for CASSRFKLAGGPKGYEQFF.

V usage is TRBV4-1 and J usage is TRBJ2-5, with D uncertain. Near its end, the DNA agrees better with TRBJ2-7, so the J call may be wrong. Germline values: CDR1 MGHRA, CDR2 YSYEKL. The CDR3 contains 12 residues. In nucleotides, the CDR3 is TGCGCCAGCAGCCAAGGGGGCTACGAGCAGTACTTC. It is translated as CASSQGGYEQYF.

This clone came up once. V usage is TRBV7-9 and J usage is TRBJ1-1, with D possibly TRBD1 on 5 matching bases. The germline V gene encodes CDR1 SEHNR and CDR2 FQNEAQ (reference sequence). Trimming cost V 3 bases and J 3 bases, with 17 bases left between them. The CDR3 covers 16 residues. CDR3 amino acids: CASSFAPRGGDTEAFF. Written as DNA, the CDR3 is TGTGCCAGCAGCTTTGCTCCGAGGGGAGGGGACACTGAAGCTTTCTTT.

The V and J genes are TRBV4-1 and TRBJ1-3, with D tentatively TRBD1 (6 bases). Germline CDR1 reads MGHRA; CDR2 reads YSYEKL. V was pared by 0 bases and J by 0 bases, with 9 bases between. The CDR3 totals 16 residues. The CDR3 nucleotides read TGCGCCAGCAGCCAAGAGGACAGTTACTCTGGAAACACCATATATTTT. Translated: CASSQEDSYSGNTIYF.

The rearrangement links TRBV7-8 to TRBJ2-7, with D unclear. Trimming pared 4 bases from V and 7 bases from J, leaving 11 bases between. The CDR3 sequence is 12 residues long. Germline V gives CDR1 SGHVS, CDR2 FQNEAQ. The CDR3 nucleotides are TGTGCCAGCAGCTCCCCGGCCCGGGAGCAGTACTTC. Protein sequence: CASSSPAREQYF.

This clone was counted only a few times. J is TRBJ2-1 and V is TRBV10-3; 7 positions agree with TRBD1. The junction had 8 bases not matched to a gene; V was cut back by 3 bases and J by 0 bases. The germline V gene encodes CDR1 ENHRY and CDR2 SYGVKD. The CDR3 is made up of 17 amino acids. The CDR3 here is CAISDPGGLGSYNEQFF. The DNA for the CDR3 is TGTGCCATCAGTGACCCAGGGGGTTTGGGCTCCTACAATGAGCAGTTCTTC.

This chain uses TRBV9 with TRBJ2-3; D remains unclear. Germline assignment: CDR1 SGDLS and CDR2 YYNGEE. The germline V and J ends were trimmed by 3 bases and 5 bases, with 10 bases remaining between them. This CDR3 contains 13 residues. CDR3 sequence (DNA): TGTGCCAGCAGCGGGGGATATCGAGATACGCAGTATTTT. It encodes CASSGGYRDTQYF.

The chain recombines TRBV28 with TRBJ1-1; possibly TRBD1 for D (5 bases). Germline CDR1 reads MDHEN; CDR2 reads SYDVKM. V lost 2 bases and J 0 bases, leaving 22 bases between the germline ends. The CDR3 length is 19 residues. CDR3 nucleotide sequence: TGTGCCAGCAGTTTACGCACAGGCCCCGTTCGAATTATGAACACTGAAGCTTTCTTT. Protein product: CASSLRTGPVRIMNTEAFF.

The J gene is TRBJ2-7, the V gene TRBV4-1; no reliable D call. The CDR3 is 13 amino acids. V lost 1 base, J lost 5 bases, and 9 bases lay in between. Per the germline V gene, CDR1 is MGHRA and CDR2 is YSYEKL. The CDR3 loop reads CASSQVKSHEQYF. Written as DNA, the CDR3 is TGCGCCAGCAGCCAAGTGAAATCCCACGAGCAGTACTTC.

The chain employs TRBV7-9 and TRBJ2-7, with 7 bases matching TRBD1. Germline loops: CDR1 SEHNR, CDR2 FQNEAQ (reference sequence). The CDR3 totals 16 residues. J lost 2 bases, V lost 4 bases, and 11 bases had no gene match. This CDR3 is CASSSLSGQPAYEQYF. The CDR3, as DNA: TGTGCCAGCAGCTCCTTATCGGGACAGCCTGCCTACGAGCAGTACTTC. Full variable domain (missing parts from reference TRBV7-9 and TRBJ2-7): DTGVSQNPRHKITKRGQNVTFRCDPISEHNRLYWYRQTLGQGPEFLTYFQNEAQLEKSRLLSDRFSAERPKGSFSTLEIQRTEQGDSAMYLCASSSLSGQPAYEQYFGPGTRLTVT.

This chain links TRBV29-1 with TRBJ2-3; D is unresolved. With 8 bases removed from V and 0 bases from J, the gap between germline ends came to 15 bases. The germline V gene has CDR1 SQVTM and CDR2 ANQGSEA. The CDR3 contains 14 residues. The CDR3 loop is CSSRRATSTDTQYF. The CDR3 coding sequence is TGCAGCTCCCGACGGGCGACTAGCACAGATACGCAGTATTTT.

This chain links TRBV29-1 with TRBJ2-5; D might be TRBD1 (5 bases). The end of the DNA fits TRBJ2-7 better, so the J call may be wrong. Germline values: CDR1 SQVTM, CDR2 ANQGSEA. The CDR3 is 12 residues long. The chain's CDR3 is CSVVTDSYEQYF. CDR3 nucleotides: TGCAGCGTTGTGACAGACTCCTACGAGCAGTACTTC.

This chain links TRBV4-1 with TRBJ2-1; maybe TRBD2 (8 bases). V was pared by 3 bases and J by 7 bases, with 16 bases between. Germline V CDR1 and CDR2: MGHRA, YSYEKL. The CDR3 length is 15 residues. CDR3 residues: CASSQETGTRNEQFF. The DNA of the CDR3 is TGCGCCAGCAGCCAGGAGACAGGGACTAGGAATGAGCAGTTCTTC.

This chain links TRBV11-2 with TRBJ2-1, with TRBD2 matching 7 bases. V lost 1 base to trimming and J lost 4 bases; unmatched junction nucleotides: 7. The germline CDR1 and CDR2 sequences are SGHAT and FQNNGV. The CDR3 is 16 residues long. The CDR3 DNA reads TGTGCCAGCAGCTTAGGACCGGGAGGTGGGTACAATGAGCAGTTCTTC. The encoded protein is CASSLGPGGGYNEQFF.

V gene TRBV13 combines with J gene TRBJ2-7; TRBD1 agrees at 11 bases. Unmatched junction bases numbered 9, after V lost 5 bases and J lost 9 bases. CDR1 and CDR2 from the germline V gene are PRHDT and FYEKMQ (reference sequence). CDR3 length equals 14 residues. Written as DNA, the CDR3 is TGTGCCAGCAGCCGGACAGGGGGCTACGATGGGCAGTACTTC. Protein: CASSRTGGYDGQYF.

The V call is TRBV5-1, the J call TRBJ2-7; tentative D call: TRBD1 (5 bases). Germline-derived CDR1 and CDR2 are SGHRS and YFSETQ. CDR3 size: 14 residues. V lost 0 bases to trimming and J lost 1 base, with 8 bases between them. Written as DNA, the CDR3 is TGCGCCAGCAGCTTGGACAGGTTGTCCTACGAGCAGTACTTC. Its translation: CASSLDRLSYEQYF.

This chain joins TRBV7-9 and TRBJ2-7; 8 bases are a match to TRBD1. CDR1 and CDR2 from the germline V gene are SEHNR and FQNEAQ (reference sequence). The CDR3 has 14 residues. V trimming: 3 bases; J trimming: 5 bases; junction bases outside the gene matches: 6. The CDR3 sequence is CASSLPGQADEQYF. CDR3 DNA: TGTGCCAGCAGCTTGCCGGGACAGGCAGACGAGCAGTACTTC.

The rearrangement joins TRBV2 to TRBJ2-1; 7 bases map to TRBD1. The CDR3 has 13 amino acids. Germline loops: CDR1 SNHLY, CDR2 FYNNEI. The junction had 4 bases not matched to a gene; V was cut back by 5 bases and J by 6 bases. CDR3 nucleotides: TGTGCCAGCAGTATCACAGGGGTCAATGAGCAGTTCTTC. Amino acid sequence: CASSITGVNEQFF.

V and J are TRBV14 and TRBJ1-1; D is unresolved. Germline CDR1 and CDR2: SGHDN and FVKESK. Trimming took 1 base from V and 0 from J, leaving 12 bases between them. The CDR3 has 16 residues. The DNA of the CDR3 is TGTGCCAGCAGCCAAGGTAGAGAGACCATGAACACTGAAGCTTTCTTT. It specifies CASSQGRETMNTEAFF.

V is TRBV7-9 and J is TRBJ2-1; 11 bases map to TRBD1. Germline V CDR1 and CDR2: SEHNR, FQNEAQ (reference sequence). CDR3 length equals 15 residues. Trimming removed 3 bases from V and 6 bases from J; junction bases left unmatched: 4. DNA of the CDR3: TGTGCCAGCAGCTTGCCCGGACAGGGGGCCAATGAGCAGTTCTTC. Translated, it gives CASSLPGQGANEQFF.

The chain links TRBV7-9 to TRBJ1-4, with a weak D call TRBD1 (5 bases). CDR3 length: 12 residues. The V gene lost 5 bases and the J gene lost 12 bases, with 13 bases spanning the gap. Germline-derived CDR1 and CDR2 are SEHNR and FQNEAQ (reference sequence). This CDR3 is CASSHNGAELFF. The CDR3 nucleotides are TGTGCCAGCAGCCACAATGGGGCAGAACTGTTTTTT.

This clone has just one count. V is TRBV27 and J is TRBJ2-7; D unclear. The germline V gene has CDR1 MNHEY and CDR2 SMNVEV (reference sequence). Trimming took off 4 bases at V and 6 bases at J, with 7 bases between the two ends. The CDR3 has 11 amino acids. The CDR3 region is CASSSPTEQYF. DNA of the CDR3: TGTGCCAGCAGTTCACCCACCGAGCAGTACTTC.

The chain couples TRBV11-2 to TRBJ2-2, with D maybe TRBD1 (6 bases). V shed 4 bases and J shed 5 bases, with 11 bases lying between them. Germline CDR1 and CDR2: SGHAT and FQNNGV. This CDR3 spans 14 amino acids. The CDR3 DNA reads TGTGCCAGCAGCTACCGACAGGATACCGGGGAGCTGTTTTTT. Its protein product is CASSYRQDTGELFF.

This clone showed up just once. The chain recombines TRBV5-4 with TRBJ2-3; the match to TRBD2 covers 10 bases. This CDR3 is 16 amino acids long. Germline assignment: CDR1 SGHNT and CDR2 YYREEE (reference sequence). With 3 bases clipped from V and 2 bases from J, the junction kept 6 bases outside the gene matches. This CDR3 reads CASSWLGTSDTDTQYF. The DNA of the CDR3 is TGTGCCAGCAGCTGGCTGGGGACTAGCGACACAGATACGCAGTATTTT.

The V and J genes are TRBV11-2 and TRBJ2-5; maybe TRBD1 (6 bases). The CDR3 length is 11 residues. V lost 5 bases, J lost 9 bases, and 10 bases lay in between. Germline V gives CDR1 SGHAT, CDR2 FQNNGV. CDR3 residues: CASSQGMSQYF. The CDR3 DNA reads as TGTGCCAGCAGCCAGGGGATGTCCCAGTACTTC.

The CDR3 coding sequence is TGCAGCGTTCTAGGACAGGGGGAATACAATGAGCAGTTCTTC. This translates into CSVLGQGEYNEQFF. This sequence joins TRBV29-1 and TRBJ2-1, with 10 bases lining up with TRBD1. The germline gives CDR1 SQVTM, CDR2 ANQGSEA. CDR3 length: 14 residues. V lost 5 bases to trimming and J lost 4 bases; unmatched junction nucleotides: 5.

CDR3 in amino acids: CASSSSAHLLAGGPYEQYF. Here the CDR3 DNA reads TGTGCCAGCAGCTCATCAGCCCATCTTCTAGCGGGAGGGCCATACGAGCAGTACTTC. The chain employs TRBV7-2 and TRBJ2-7, with TRBD2 matching over 12 bases. Germline V gives CDR1 SGHTA, CDR2 FQGNSA. The CDR3 is made up of 19 amino acids. J lost 4 bases, V lost 4 bases, and 17 bases had no gene match. Together with reference TRBV7-2 and TRBJ2-7, the CDR3 gives the full variable domain: GAGVSQSPSNKVTEKGKDVELRCDPISGHTALYWYRQSLGQGLEFLIYFQGNSAPDKSGLPSDRFSAERTGGSVSTLTIQRTQQEDSAVYLCASSSSAHLLAGGPYEQYFGPGTRLTVT.

The chain combines TRBV4-1 with TRBJ2-5; D remains ambiguous. The tail of the sequence fits TRBJ2-7 better, so the J call may be wrong. There are 14 residues in the CDR3. The V gene's germline CDR1 is MGHRA and CDR2 YSYEKL. CDR3: CASSQVRDSYEQYF. DNA for the CDR3: TGCGCCAGCAGCCAAGTGAGAGATTCCTACGAGCAGTACTTC.